This passage covers 10 T cell receptor beta chains from one sample sequenced in a study of blood T cell repertoires in COVID-19. The assay was immunoSEQ multiplex PCR, and TCRdb's table has in-frame clones only and misses some. Among roughly 120,000 clones listed, almost 90% were seen once. The sequencing input was peripheral blood. These receptors all come from a woman aged 50 to 65 with active or convalescent COVID-19.

V is TRBV10-2 and J is TRBJ2-3, with D possibly being TRBD1 (5 bases). Germline V lookup: CDR1 WSHSY, CDR2 SAAADI. There are 16 residues in the CDR3. V gave up 2 bases and J gave up 0 bases, with 12 bases separating them. CDR3 region: CASSERTDISTDTQYF. CDR3 DNA sequence: TGCGCCAGCAGTGAGAGGACGGACATTAGCACAGATACGCAGTATTTT.

This clone has just a few counts. V and J are TRBV10-1 and TRBJ1-1; 10 bases are shared with TRBD1. Germline CDR1 and CDR2: WNHNN and SYGVQD (reference sequence). The length of the CDR3 is 17 residues. The ends lost 8 bases at V and 5 bases at J; junction bases unmatched: 17. The CDR3 protein is CASPKYRDRGEGTEAFF. In DNA, the CDR3 is TGCGCCAGCCCCAAATATCGGGACAGGGGTGAAGGGACTGAAGCTTTCTTT.

The rearrangement uses TRBV29-1 and TRBJ2-1; 8 bases are a match to TRBD2. V dropped 3 bases and J dropped 0; count of bases not matched to a gene: 10. Germline CDR1 and CDR2: SQVTM and ANQGSEA. The CDR3 sequence is 17 residues long. CDR3: CSVDGGEVGSSYNEQFF. The CDR3, as DNA: TGCAGCGTTGACGGGGGGGAGGTAGGGAGCTCCTACAATGAGCAGTTCTTC.

The CDR3 loop reads CASSLEPGGPSEQFF. In DNA form, the CDR3 reads TGTGCCAGCAGCTTAGAACCGGGAGGGCCTAGTGAGCAGTTCTTC. The rearrangement links TRBV11-3 to TRBJ2-1, with 8 bases matching TRBD2. V lost 0 bases and J lost 9; bases outside the gene matches: 7. CDR1 SGHNT and CDR2 YENEEA come from the germline V gene. CDR3 length: 15 amino acids.

This clone has a single count. The chain joins TRBV4-1 to TRBJ2-7; D not certain. Germline lookup yields CDR1 MGHRA and CDR2 YSYEKL. CDR3 length: 15 amino acids. The V end lost 0 bases, the J end lost 5 bases, and 14 bases lay between the germline ends. The CDR3 sequence is CASSQEINYRNEQYF. The CDR3 DNA reads TGCGCCAGCAGCCAAGAAATAAACTATCGGAACGAGCAGTACTTC.

The chain joins TRBV18 to TRBJ2-7; TRBD2 matches 7 bases. The CDR3 has 16 amino acids. Germline V gene data show CDR1 as KGHSH and CDR2 as LQKENI. V lost 5 bases and J lost 6; bases outside the gene matches: 16. Written as DNA, the CDR3 is TGTGCCAGCTCATATGAGGCGGGAGCGGGCCTCCCCGAGCAGTACTTC. Its protein product is CASSYEAGAGLPEQYF.

The V and J genes are TRBV24-1 and TRBJ2-1; 8 nucleotides match TRBD2. Unmatched junction bases numbered 9, after V lost 4 bases and J lost 2 bases. The CDR3 totals 17 residues. Germline V gives CDR1 KGHDR, CDR2 SFDVKD. The CDR3 bases are TGTGCCACCAGTGACGCCCGGGAGGGCTGGACCTACAATGAGCAGTTCTTC. Amino acid sequence: CATSDAREGWTYNEQFF.

The rearrangement links TRBV7-2 to TRBJ1-3, with 8 positions matching TRBD1. CDR1 SGHTA and CDR2 FQGNSA come from the germline V gene. The CDR3 contains 15 residues. Germline trimming cut 3 bases from V and 0 bases from J; bases unmatched to any gene: 1. CDR3 nucleotides: TGTGCCAGCAGCTTGGACAGGGTCTCTGGAAACACCATATATTTT. This encodes CASSLDRVSGNTIYF.

This chain joins TRBV7-9 and TRBJ2-5, with a weak D call TRBD2 (6 bases). Germline CDR1 reads SEHNR; CDR2 reads FQNEAQ (reference sequence). Between the trimmed V and J ends, which lost 7 bases and 0 bases, there was a span of 12 bases. This CDR3 is built from 14 residues. In nucleotides, the CDR3 is TGTGCCAGCATCGCGAGGGACTACCAAGAGACCCAGTACTTC. Translation: CASIARDYQETQYF.

The chain uses TRBV5-4 and TRBJ2-6; D is unresolved. Between the trimmed V and J ends, which lost 4 bases and 1 base, there was a span of 18 bases. The CDR3 runs 18 residues. The germline V gene encodes CDR1 SGHNT and CDR2 YYREEE (reference sequence). The DNA of the CDR3 is TGTGCCAGCAGCGCCCCAGCGACGAGTGGGTCTGGGGCCAACGTCCTGACTTTC. Its protein product is CASSAPATSGSGANVLTF.